Listed below are T cell receptor beta chains from one sample, sequenced in a study of blood T cells in healthy people across ages. In TCRdb, the 5' RACE reads were re-called with MiXCR into one record per CDR3 protein. The sample includes nearly 800,000 distinct CDR3 sequences, 45% to 70% of them seen just once. Sequences were obtained from blood. The source is a man aged 35 to 55 in good health. CDR3s include the opening cysteine and the closing phenylalanine or tryptophan.

TRBV20-1	CSARVEREVQETQYF
TRBV10-3	CAISESAGDYEQYF
TRBV5-5	CASSAGSGRETQYF
TRBV27	CASSKGTGSGANVLTF
TRBV12-3/TRBV12-4	CASSITEPETYGYTF
TRBV7-9	CASSSPGQGEEYYGYTF
TRBV7-3	CASSLGPTGTTYEQYF
TRBV28	CASSLRKGKGSPTDTQYF
TRBV28	CASSRTGLGEQFF
TRBV2	CASSARRPRAEAFF
TRBV7-2	CASSFRDAGQGRPGANVLTF
TRBV28	CASSLSQGQYEQYF
TRBV20-1	CSARDFPPGVENYGYTF
TRBV6-6	CASSRGQGDGQETQYF
TRBV6-5	CASSYGFISGGRTDTQYF
TRBV2	CASSDRRLAGVNIQYF
TRBV6-1	CASSEPPTGDRPYEAFF
TRBV20-1	CSLPGQGAEQYF
TRBV7-2	CASSPRGGVIYEQYF
TRBV5-1	CASSRREAGSYEQYF
TRBV7-9	CASSLAGTPGANVLTF
TRBV27	CATSRQIGTALGGANVLTF
TRBV28	CASSLYGGRSTEAFF
TRBV5-6	CASSLSGAEEKLFF
TRBV20-1	CSSGRAGEETQYF
TRBV7-2	CASSLVWGGDGPYNEQFF
TRBV12-3/TRBV12-4	CASSNLSPNEKLFF
TRBV5-1	CASSPGLAPNEQFF
TRBV20-1	CSARESSGAVGQYF
TRBV12-3/TRBV12-4	CASRGQGHQPQHF
TRBV7-9	CASRGGPSHYEQYF
TRBV10-3	CAISESLAGGPGEQYF
TRBV5-1	CASSFTRSEETQYF
TRBV5-1	CASSLAAITGSSGANVLTF
TRBV20-1	CSARRTGRTDTQYF
TRBV12-5	CASGLGQAAGEQYF
TRBV12-3/TRBV12-4	CASRTGQGYYNEQFF
TRBV12-3/TRBV12-4	CASTPSGGRGTDTQYF
TRBV20-1	CSATLRENTEAFF
TRBV7-9	CASSPPEVAGIKETQYF
TRBV2	CASRGGRGTDTQYF
TRBV3-1	CASSQIPVAGGNEQFF
TRBV6-6	CASSYASGQETQYF
TRBV6-1	CASSGTSGGLAKNIQYF
TRBV2	CASSSSGRRVNEQFF
TRBV11-3	CASSLVRQGRAKNIQYF
TRBV7-2	CASSLKGSESSPLHF
TRBV29-1	CSVEDPQINYGYTF
TRBV15	CATSGWRDNEKLFF
TRBV3-1	CASSQRGTDVYGYTF
TRBV5-5	CASSLGGGALRGLEQYF
TRBV29-1	CSVLLGDRDNEQFF
TRBV5-1	CASSWTSGGAQSTQYF
TRBV29-1	CSAMTGMNEKLFF
TRBV6-5	CASSYTSVRETQYF
TRBV28	CAISELGPPAETQYF